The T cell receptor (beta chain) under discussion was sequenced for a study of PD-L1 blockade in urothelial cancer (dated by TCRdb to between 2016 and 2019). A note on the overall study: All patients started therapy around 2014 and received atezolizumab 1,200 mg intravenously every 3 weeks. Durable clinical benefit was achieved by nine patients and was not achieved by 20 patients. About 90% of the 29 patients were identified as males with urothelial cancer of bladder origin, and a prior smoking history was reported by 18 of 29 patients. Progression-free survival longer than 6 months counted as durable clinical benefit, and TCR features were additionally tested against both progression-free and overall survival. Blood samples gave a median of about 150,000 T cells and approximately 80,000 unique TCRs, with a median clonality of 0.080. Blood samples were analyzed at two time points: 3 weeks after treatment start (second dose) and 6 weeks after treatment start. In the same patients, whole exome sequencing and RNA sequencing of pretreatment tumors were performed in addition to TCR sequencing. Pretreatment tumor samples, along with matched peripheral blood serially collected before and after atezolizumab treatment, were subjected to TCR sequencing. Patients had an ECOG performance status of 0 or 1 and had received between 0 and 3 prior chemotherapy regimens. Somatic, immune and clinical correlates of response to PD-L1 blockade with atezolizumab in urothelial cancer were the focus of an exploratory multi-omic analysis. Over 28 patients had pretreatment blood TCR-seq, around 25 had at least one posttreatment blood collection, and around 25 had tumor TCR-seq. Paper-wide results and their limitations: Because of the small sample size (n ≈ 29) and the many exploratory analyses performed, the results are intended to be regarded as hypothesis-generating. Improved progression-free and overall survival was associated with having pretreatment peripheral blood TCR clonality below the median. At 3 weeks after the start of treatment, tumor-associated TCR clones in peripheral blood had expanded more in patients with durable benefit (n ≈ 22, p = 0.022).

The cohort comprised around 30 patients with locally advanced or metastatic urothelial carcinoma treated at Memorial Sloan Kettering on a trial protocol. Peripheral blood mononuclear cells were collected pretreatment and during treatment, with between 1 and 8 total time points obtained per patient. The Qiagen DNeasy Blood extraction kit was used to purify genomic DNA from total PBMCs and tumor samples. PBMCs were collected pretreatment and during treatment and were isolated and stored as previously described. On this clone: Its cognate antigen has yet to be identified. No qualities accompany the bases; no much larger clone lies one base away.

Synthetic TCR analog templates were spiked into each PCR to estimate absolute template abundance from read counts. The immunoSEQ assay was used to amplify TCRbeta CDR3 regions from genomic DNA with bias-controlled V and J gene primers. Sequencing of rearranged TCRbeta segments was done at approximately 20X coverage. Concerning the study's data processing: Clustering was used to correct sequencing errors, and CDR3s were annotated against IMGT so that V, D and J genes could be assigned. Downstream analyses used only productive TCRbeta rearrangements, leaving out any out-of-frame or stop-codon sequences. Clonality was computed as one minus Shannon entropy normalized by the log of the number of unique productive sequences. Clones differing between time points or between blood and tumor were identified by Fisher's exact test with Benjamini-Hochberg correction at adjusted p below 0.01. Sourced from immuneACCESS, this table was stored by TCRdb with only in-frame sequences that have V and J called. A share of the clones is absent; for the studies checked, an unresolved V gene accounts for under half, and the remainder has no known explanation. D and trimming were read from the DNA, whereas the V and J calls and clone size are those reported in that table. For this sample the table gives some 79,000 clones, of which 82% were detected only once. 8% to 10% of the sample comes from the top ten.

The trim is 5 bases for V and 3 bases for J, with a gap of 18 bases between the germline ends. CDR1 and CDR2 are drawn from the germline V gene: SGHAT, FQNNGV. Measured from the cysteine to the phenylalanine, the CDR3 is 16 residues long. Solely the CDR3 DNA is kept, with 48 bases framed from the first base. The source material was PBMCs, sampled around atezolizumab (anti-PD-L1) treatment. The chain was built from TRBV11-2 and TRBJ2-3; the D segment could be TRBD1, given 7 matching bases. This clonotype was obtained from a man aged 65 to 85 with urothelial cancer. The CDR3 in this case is CASSKGGQTGTDTQYF. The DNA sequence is TGTGCCAGCAGCAAGGGGGGACAGACGGGAACAGATACGCAGTATTTT. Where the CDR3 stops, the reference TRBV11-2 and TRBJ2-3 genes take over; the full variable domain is EAGVAQSPRYKIIEKRQSVAFWCNPISGHATLYWYQQILGQGPKLLIQFQNNGVVDDSQLPKDRFSAERLKGVDSTLKIQPAKLEDSAVYLCASSKGGQTGTDTQYFGPGTRLTVL.